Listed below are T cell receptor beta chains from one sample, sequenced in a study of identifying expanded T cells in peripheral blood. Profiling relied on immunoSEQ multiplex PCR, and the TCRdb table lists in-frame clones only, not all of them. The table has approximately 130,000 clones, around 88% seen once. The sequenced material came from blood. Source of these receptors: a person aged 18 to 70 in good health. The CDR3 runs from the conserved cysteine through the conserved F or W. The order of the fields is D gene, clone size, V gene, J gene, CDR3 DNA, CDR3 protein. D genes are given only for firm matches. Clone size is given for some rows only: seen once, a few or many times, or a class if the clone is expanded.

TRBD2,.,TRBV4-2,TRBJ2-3,TGTGCCAGCAGCCAAGATATTAGCGGGGGACCAAGTGTCCACACAGATACGCAGTATTTT,CASSQDISGGPSVHTDTQYF
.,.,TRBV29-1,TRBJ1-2,TGCAGCGTTGAACGGGGGAATGGCTACACCTTC,CSVERGNGYTF
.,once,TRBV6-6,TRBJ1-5,TGTGCCAGCAGTTACTCGTCCAGTACCGATCAGCCCCAGCATTTT,CASSYSSSTDQPQHF
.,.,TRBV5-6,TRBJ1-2,TGTGCCAGCAGCTTGGGTCCCATGCTGGCTGGGAGCGGCTACACCTTC,CASSLGPMLAGSGYTF
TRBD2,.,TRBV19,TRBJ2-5,TGTGCCAGTAGTAGGGGTGGCGGGAGGGCCCTCCGAGAGACCCAGTACTTC,CASSRGGGRALRETQYF
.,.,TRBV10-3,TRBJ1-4,TGTGCCATTTCGGACAGAACTAATGAAAAACTGTTTTTT,CAISDRTNEKLFF
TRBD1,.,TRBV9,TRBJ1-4,TGTGCCAGCAGCGCCCCTCGGACAGGGGGTGATGAAAAACTGTTTTTT,CASSAPRTGGDEKLFF
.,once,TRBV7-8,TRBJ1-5,TGTGCCAGCAGCCCTTTAACAGGGAGTGACAATCAGCCCCAGCATTTT,CASSPLTGSDNQPQHF
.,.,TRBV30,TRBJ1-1,TGTGCCTGGGACACCGGACGGGCGAACACTGAAGCTTTCTTT,CAWDTGRANTEAFF
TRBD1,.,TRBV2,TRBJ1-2,TGTGCCAGCAGCTCAGGACAGGGCTCCTATGGCTACACCTTC,CASSSGQGSYGYTF
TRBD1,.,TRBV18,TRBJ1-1,TGTGCCAGCTCACAAACACAGGGGGCGATGACTGAAGCTTTCTTT,CASSQTQGAMTEAFF
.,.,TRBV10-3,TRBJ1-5,TGTGCCATCAGCCCCGCCCCGGGGGAGCCCCAGCATTTT,CAISPAPGEPQHF
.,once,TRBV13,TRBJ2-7,TGTGCCAGCAGCCCCCGGCAGGGGTTAACCTCCTACGAGCAGTACTTC,CASSPRQGLTSYEQYF
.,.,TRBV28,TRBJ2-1,TGTGCCAGCACTACCGCCGAGTGGAGCTCCTACAATGAGCAGTTCTTC,CASTTAEWSSYNEQFF
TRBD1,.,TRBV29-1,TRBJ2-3,TGCAGCGTGGAAGGGTTGGGCAGGGGGACAGATACGCAGTATTTT,CSVEGLGRGTDTQYF
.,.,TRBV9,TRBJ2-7,TGTGCCAGCAGCGTAGCTCCAGGGGGGAGCTCCTACGAGCAGTACTTC,CASSVAPGGSSYEQYF
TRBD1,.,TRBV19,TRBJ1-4,TGTGCCAGTAGCCCCCGGGACAGCTTATCGACTTATAATGAAAAACTGTTTTTT,CASSPRDSLSTYNEKLFF
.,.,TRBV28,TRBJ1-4,TGTGCCAGCAGTTTATGGGGAGAGGCAACTAATGAAAAACTGTTTTTT,CASSLWGEATNEKLFF
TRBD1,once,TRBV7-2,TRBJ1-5,TGTGCCAGCAGCGATGAGAGGACAGGGGTTAAACAGCCCCAGCATTTT,CASSDERTGVKQPQHF
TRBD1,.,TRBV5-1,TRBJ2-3,TGCGCCAGCAGCTGGGACAGGGGGCACACAGATACGCAGTATTTT,CASSWDRGHTDTQYF
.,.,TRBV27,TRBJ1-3,TGTGCCAGTTCACGAGGGGTACCCGGAAACACCATATATTTT,CASSRGVPGNTIYF
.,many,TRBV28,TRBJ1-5,TGTGCCAGCAGTAAACAGGGAACGGGTCAGCCCCAGCATTTT,CASSKQGTGQPQHF
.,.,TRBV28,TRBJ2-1,TGTGCCAGCAGTTTGAGGGCTGAGCAGTTCTTC,CASSLRAEQFF
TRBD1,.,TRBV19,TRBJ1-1,TGTGCCAGTAGGGAATGGACACGGACAGGGACGAACACTGAAGCTTTCTTT,CASREWTRTGTNTEAFF